A selection of T cell receptor beta chains follows, all from one sample in a study of T cell responses to AZD1222 COVID-19 vaccine. The data were produced by immunoSEQ multiplex PCR, yet TCRdb's version contains in-frame clones alone and is incomplete. The table records around 120,000 clones, approximately 90% of them present only once. The specimen was peripheral blood, collected 28 days after the second AZD1222 dose. The receptor set was obtained from an adult who received the AZD1222 COVID-19 vaccine. The CDR3 runs from the conserved cysteine through the conserved F or W. D genes are given only for firm matches. The size of a clone is reported for some rows only, either as once, few or many, or as a class for expanded clones.

V: TRBV9; J: TRBJ2-2; length: 18; D: .; size: .; DNA: TGTGCCAGCAGCCACAGCATGGGGCGAGCTCTTAACACCGGGGAGCTGTTTTTT; CDR3: CASSHSMGRALNTGELFF
V: TRBV7-9; J: TRBJ1-1; length: 13; D: .; size: .; DNA: TGTGCCAGCAGAGTGTTCGGCGGCACTGAAGCTTTCTTT; CDR3: CASRVFGGTEAFF
V: TRBV19; J: TRBJ1-3; length: 15; D: .; size: .; DNA: TGTGCCAGTAGTATGATGACAGAAACTGGAAACACCATATATTTT; CDR3: CASSMMTETGNTIYF
V: TRBV5-4; J: TRBJ1-3; length: 17; D: .; size: .; DNA: TGTGCCAGCAGCTTCACCACGGGACGACGCGTTGGGAACACCATATATTTT; CDR3: CASSFTTGRRVGNTIYF
V: TRBV25-1; J: TRBJ1-1; length: 15; D: TRBD1; size: .; DNA: TGTGCCAGCAGTGGACAATACAGGGGAACGACTGAAGCTTTCTTT; CDR3: CASSGQYRGTTEAFF
V: TRBV7-2; J: TRBJ1-1; length: 15; D: TRBD1; size: .; DNA: TGTGCCAGCAGCCACGGGACAGTCATGAACACTGAAGCTTTCTTT; CDR3: CASSHGTVMNTEAFF
V: TRBV7-2; J: TRBJ1-1; length: 15; D: .; size: .; DNA: TGTGCCAGCAGCCCCGACGGGAGTGAGGGCACTGAAGCTTTCTTT; CDR3: CASSPDGSEGTEAFF
V: TRBV18; J: TRBJ2-1; length: 17; D: .; size: .; DNA: TGTGCCAGCTCACTTCTTGGATTGGGCAGCTCCTACAATGAGCAGTTCTTC; CDR3: CASSLLGLGSSYNEQFF
V: TRBV10-2; J: TRBJ2-1; length: 14; D: TRBD2; size: .; DNA: TGCGCCAGCAGACTAGCGGGGGGCTACAATGAGCAGTTCTTC; CDR3: CASRLAGGYNEQFF
V: TRBV6-5; J: TRBJ1-3; length: 15; D: .; size: .; DNA: TGTGCCAGCAGTTACAGGGCAGGGACTGGAAACACCATATATTTT; CDR3: CASSYRAGTGNTIYF
V: TRBV2; J: TRBJ2-2; length: 13; D: .; size: .; DNA: TGTGCCAGCAGTAGCATCCAAGGCGGGGAGCTGTTTTTT; CDR3: CASSSIQGGELFF
V: TRBV3-1/TRBV3-2; J: TRBJ1-3; length: 17; D: .; size: .; DNA: TGTGCCAGCAGCCAAGGACCAGGCTCTAGTCCTGGAAACACCATATATTTT; CDR3: CASSQGPGSSPGNTIYF
V: TRBV12-3/TRBV12-4; J: TRBJ1-1; length: 12; D: .; size: .; DNA: TGTGCCAGCAGTTTCGCCCCAGGGGTAGCTTTCTTT; CDR3: CASSFAPGVAFF
V: TRBV19; J: TRBJ1-5; length: 14; D: .; size: .; DNA: TGTGCCAGTAGTCGAGAGGGCTTCGGGCAGCCCCAGCATTTT; CDR3: CASSREGFGQPQHF
V: TRBV4-3; J: TRBJ2-2; length: 17; D: .; size: .; DNA: TGCGCCAGCAGCCCACCCAGGGGCGGAGACAACACCGGGGAGCTGTTTTTT; CDR3: CASSPPRGGDNTGELFF
V: TRBV3-1/TRBV3-2; J: TRBJ1-2; length: 16; D: .; size: .; DNA: TGTGCCAGCAGCCCAACTTTGGACCCGGCGGTCTATGGCTACACCTTC; CDR3: CASSPTLDPAVYGYTF
V: TRBV6-5; J: TRBJ2-1; length: 15; D: .; size: few; DNA: TGTGCCAGCAGTTTCTCAATTGCCCCCTACAATGAGCAGTTCTTC; CDR3: CASSFSIAPYNEQFF
V: TRBV19; J: TRBJ1-2; length: 15; D: TRBD1; size: .; DNA: TGTGCCAGTAGTAAAGCCTTTGGGACAGGGGCGGGCTACACCTTC; CDR3: CASSKAFGTGAGYTF
V: TRBV6-1; J: TRBJ2-7; length: 14; D: .; size: .; DNA: TGTGCCAGCAGTTTCATTTCGGGAGTAGGGGAGCAGTACTTC; CDR3: CASSFISGVGEQYF
V: TRBV27; J: TRBJ2-5; length: 13; D: .; size: .; DNA: TGTGCCAGCGCTACGGGGGTTCAAGAGACCCAGTACTTC; CDR3: CASATGVQETQYF
V: TRBV4-3; J: TRBJ1-1; length: 13; D: .; size: .; DNA: TGCGCCAGCAGCCAAGAAGCGACCGGGGACGAACTTTTT; CDR3: CASSQEATGDELF
V: TRBV5-1; J: TRBJ2-1; length: 13; D: .; size: .; DNA: TGCGCCAGCACAGGGCTAGGGTACAATGAGCAGTTCTTC; CDR3: CASTGLGYNEQFF
V: TRBV6-5; J: TRBJ1-1; length: 14; D: .; size: .; DNA: TGTGCCAGCAGTCGGACACCCGATGTGCGCGAAGCTTTCTTT; CDR3: CASSRTPDVREAFF
V: TRBV5-4; J: TRBJ1-3; length: 15; D: .; size: .; DNA: TGTGCCAGCAGCTCCCGGGGGGGGCCCGGAAACACCATATATTTT; CDR3: CASSSRGGPGNTIYF
V: TRBV9; J: TRBJ1-1; length: 16; D: TRBD1; size: .; DNA: TGTGCCAGCAGCGCAGGGGGGGCAGTCCGGAACACTGAAGCTTTCTTT; CDR3: CASSAGGAVRNTEAFF
V: TRBV5-1; J: TRBJ1-6; length: 14; D: .; size: .; DNA: TGCGCCAGCAGCTTAACAGGTCTTAATTCACCCCTCCACTTT; CDR3: CASSLTGLNSPLHF
V: TRBV6-2/TRBV6-3; J: TRBJ2-3; length: 12; D: .; size: .; DNA: TGTGCCAGCACCCCTACTGGGGCTACGCAGTATTTT; CDR3: CASTPTGATQYF
V: TRBV19; J: TRBJ1-5; length: 16; D: TRBD1; size: .; DNA: TGTGCCAGTGGAGGAAGGACAGGGGCCCCCAATCAGCCCCAGCATTTT; CDR3: CASGGRTGAPNQPQHF